This entry lists 24 T cell receptor beta chains sequenced from one sample in a study of blood T cell repertoires in COVID-19. Data came from immunoSEQ multiplex PCR; TCRdb stores just in-frame clones and leaves some out. Among under 150,000 clones listed, about four fifths were seen once. The specimen was peripheral blood. The receptor set was obtained from a man aged 40-49 years with active or convalescent COVID-19.

V gene TRBV5-4 combines with J gene TRBJ2-1; D gene unclear. CDR1 is SGHNT and CDR2 is YYREEE in the germline V gene (reference sequence). Trimming cost V 0 bases and J 3 bases, with 7 bases left between them. There are 14 residues in the CDR3. This CDR3 reads CASSLDSYYNEQFF. Written as DNA, the CDR3 is TGTGCCAGCAGCTTGGACTCCTACTACAATGAGCAGTTCTTC. The variable domain in full, with the rest retrieved from reference TRBV5-4 and TRBJ2-1, is ETGVTQSPTHLIKTRGQQVTLRCSSQSGHNTVSWYQQALGQGPQFIFQYYREEENGRGNFPPRFSGLQFPNYSSELNVNALELDDSALYLCASSLDSYYNEQFFGPGTRLTVL.

The CDR3 here is CASSLGSTGGLSSYNEQFF. The CDR3 coding sequence is TGTGCCAGCAGCTTGGGTTCGACAGGGGGTTTGAGCTCCTACAATGAGCAGTTCTTC. This sequence joins TRBV5-4 and TRBJ2-1; TRBD1 aligns across 9 bases. The CDR3 spans 19 residues. The germline gives CDR1 SGHNT, CDR2 YYREEE (reference sequence). The V gene end was trimmed by 0 bases and the J gene end by 0 bases; junction bases not matched to a gene: 10.

The CDR3 nucleotides read TGTGCCAGTAGTGCCGACAGGGGACCTCCTTACAATGAGCAGTTCTTC. Its protein is CASSADRGPPYNEQFF. The chain links TRBV19 to TRBJ2-1, with 8 bases that match TRBD1. Unmatched junction bases numbered 10, after V lost 5 bases and J lost 4 bases. This CDR3 has 16 residues. Germline V CDR1 and CDR2: LNHDA, SQIVND (reference sequence). Drawing the rest from reference TRBV19 and TRBJ2-1, the complete variable domain is DGGITQSPKYLFRKEGQNVTLSCEQNLNHDAMYWYRQDPGQGLRLIYYSQIVNDFQKGDIAEGYSVSREKKESFPLTVTSAQKNPTAFYLCASSADRGPPYNEQFFGPGTRLTVL.

J is TRBJ1-3 and V is TRBV27; 8 positions match TRBD1. The length of the CDR3 is 16 residues. Germline V CDR1 and CDR2: MNHEY, SMNVEV (reference sequence). V trimming: 2 bases; J trimming: 1 base; junction bases outside the gene matches: 4. CDR3 in amino acids: CASSLRTGGSGNTIYF. CDR3 sequence (DNA): TGTGCCAGCAGTTTACGAACAGGGGGGTCTGGAAACACCATATATTTT.

The chain uses TRBV18 and TRBJ2-5; TRBD1 matches 10 bases. The junction had 5 bases not matched to a gene; V was cut back by 0 bases and J by 4 bases. Germline lookup yields CDR1 KGHSH and CDR2 LQKENI. The CDR3 has 16 residues. The DNA of the CDR3 is TGTGCCAGCTCACCACCGACGGGACAGGGGATAGAGACCCAGTACTTC. Translation: CASSPPTGQGIETQYF.

V usage is TRBV9 and J usage is TRBJ1-2; TRBD1 aligns across 7 bases. Germline V gene sequence: CDR1 SGDLS, CDR2 YYNGEE. V lost 4 bases, J lost 5 bases, and 5 bases stayed unmatched. This CDR3 spans 13 amino acids. CDR3 loop: CASSTGQRYGYTF. In nucleotides, the CDR3 is TGTGCCAGCAGCACGGGACAGAGATATGGCTACACCTTC.

This chain joins TRBV2 and TRBJ1-5; 7 bases agree with TRBD1. Germline V CDR1 and CDR2: SNHLY, FYNNEI. V lost 6 bases and J lost 7; bases outside the gene matches: 6. The CDR3 is made up of 13 amino acids. CDR3 sequence reads: CASSNDREQPQHF. CDR3 sequence (DNA): TGTGCCAGCAGCAACGACAGGGAACAGCCCCAGCATTTT.

The genes are TRBV5-4 and TRBJ1-3; D ambiguous. V was trimmed by 4 bases and J by 0 bases, leaving 8 bases between them. This CDR3 has 14 residues. Per germline, CDR1 SGHNT and CDR2 YYREEE (reference sequence). This CDR3 is CASSQGVSGNTIYF. CDR3 sequence (DNA): TGTGCCAGCAGCCAAGGAGTCTCTGGAAACACCATATATTTT.

The count of this clone is one. The rearrangement uses TRBV27 and TRBJ1-5; no definite D call. Germline loops: CDR1 MNHEY, CDR2 SMNVEV (reference sequence). This CDR3 is 12 amino acids long. The V gene lost 3 bases and the J gene lost 5 bases, with 5 bases spanning the gap. In DNA form, the CDR3 reads TGTGCCAGCAGTTTTCGGGATCAGCCCCAGCATTTT. Its protein is CASSFRDQPQHF.

This rearrangement joins TRBV4-1 to TRBJ2-5; 13 bases line up with TRBD2. V shed 1 base and J 5 bases; nucleotides not matched to a gene: 1. From germline, CDR1 is MGHRA and CDR2 YSYEKL. This CDR3 region has 15 residues. The CDR3 reads CASSQGTSGGETQYF. CDR3 coding DNA: TGCGCCAGCAGCCAAGGGACTAGCGGGGGTGAGACCCAGTACTTC.

The chain is built from TRBV6-6 and TRBJ2-7; 8 bases are shared with TRBD1. Germline assignment: CDR1 MNHNY and CDR2 SVGAGI (reference sequence). V trimming: 7 bases; J trimming: 5 bases; junction bases outside the gene matches: 16. This CDR3 region has 16 residues. The CDR3 nucleotides are TGTGCCAGCAACTCTCGTGCTGGACAGGGTCCCGACGAGCAGTACTTC. It is translated as CASNSRAGQGPDEQYF.

The chain couples TRBV24-1 to TRBJ1-5; 11 nucleotides align to TRBD1. J gave up 1 base and V 1 base, and 11 bases lay outside the gene matches. CDR1 is KGHDR and CDR2 is SFDVKD in the germline V gene. The CDR3 consists of 20 residues. The CDR3 DNA is TGTGCCACCAGTGATTTCGGACAGGGGGCATGTGGGGTGAGCAATCAGCCCCAGCATTTT. Translation gives CATSDFGQGACGVSNQPQHF.

The J gene is TRBJ2-5, the V gene TRBV19; a weak D match, TRBD1 (6 bases). CDR3 size: 16 residues. Germline V gives CDR1 LNHDA, CDR2 SQIVND (reference sequence). V lost 6 bases and J lost 5, with 22 bases in between. CDR3 region: CASSLMQGTGWETQYF. CDR3 in DNA: TGTGCCAGTAGCCTGATGCAGGGCACAGGGTGGGAGACCCAGTACTTC. The whole variable domain, remainder taken from reference TRBV19 and TRBJ2-5, is DGGITQSPKYLFRKEGQNVTLSCEQNLNHDAMYWYRQDPGQGLRLIYYSQIVNDFQKGDIAEGYSVSREKKESFPLTVTSAQKNPTAFYLCASSLMQGTGWETQYFGPGTRLLVL.

This clone was seen a few times. This chain uses TRBV5-1 with TRBJ2-1; 7 positions agree with TRBD2. The ends lost 2 bases at V and 8 bases at J; junction bases unmatched: 4. CDR1 is SGHRS, CDR2 YFSETQ, per germline. This CDR3 region has 13 residues. CDR3 in DNA: TGCGCCAGCAGCTTTGGGGAGGGCGATGAGCAGTTCTTC. Encoded protein: CASSFGEGDEQFF.

The CDR3: CASSPLGLMNTEAFF. In nucleotides, the CDR3 is TGTGCCAGCTCACCACTGGGACTCATGAACACTGAAGCTTTCTTT. The genes are TRBV18 and TRBJ1-1, with D perhaps matching TRBD1 (5 bases). The germline V and J ends were trimmed by 1 base and 0 bases, with 9 bases remaining between them. Germline V gives CDR1 KGHSH, CDR2 LQKENI. CDR3 length: 15 amino acids.

The chain has TRBV6-4 and TRBJ1-6; TRBD1 matches at 8 bases. The CDR3 totals 14 residues. V lost 4 bases and J lost 8; bases outside the gene matches: 4. CDR1 MRHNA and CDR2 SNTAGT come from the germline V gene. The CDR3 sequence: CASSATGGDSPLHF. The CDR3 DNA reads TGTGCCAGCAGTGCCACAGGGGGGGATTCACCCCTCCACTTT.

This clone has at least ten counts. The CDR3 is CASSHSPGQGTGLTYYGYTF. The CDR3 coding sequence is TGTGCCAGCAGCCATTCCCCGGGACAGGGTACCGGCTTAACATACTATGGCTACACCTTC. J is TRBJ1-2 and V is TRBV9; 9 bases agree with TRBD1. Looked up from germline, CDR1 is SGDLS and CDR2 is YYNGEE. V shed 4 bases and J 3 bases; nucleotides not matched to a gene: 22. The CDR3 runs to 20 residues.

The chain employs TRBV7-9 and TRBJ2-1; a weak D match, TRBD2 (6 bases). V gave up 4 bases and J gave up 7 bases, with 17 bases separating them. Germline V gives CDR1 SEHNR, CDR2 FQNEAQ (reference sequence). This CDR3 is 15 amino acids long. CDR3 sequence reads: CASSSAALGGNEQFF. In nucleotides, the CDR3 is TGTGCCAGCAGCTCGGCCGCTCTCGGGGGAAATGAGCAGTTCTTC.

This chain uses TRBV29-1 with TRBJ2-5; TRBD1 agrees at 9 bases. The CDR3 consists of 16 residues. Trimming cost V 1 base and J 5 bases; bases outside gene matches: 11. In germline, CDR1 is SQVTM, CDR2 ANQGSEA. This chain's CDR3 is CSVEGVPGQGRETQYF. The CDR3 bases are TGCAGCGTTGAAGGTGTTCCGGGACAGGGACGGGAGACCCAGTACTTC.

The gene calls are TRBV6-5 and TRBJ2-7; D may be TRBD1 (6 bases). Trimming left V 7 bases short and J 1 base short, with 11 bases between. Germline CDR1 is MNHEY and CDR2 is SVGAGI. This CDR3 spans 13 amino acids. The CDR3 here is CASNRVGSYEQYF. The CDR3 nucleotides are TGTGCCAGCAACAGGGTGGGGTCCTACGAGCAGTACTTC.

The chain is built from TRBV30 and TRBJ1-2; 7 bases line up with TRBD1. This CDR3 is 14 amino acids long. V lost 3 bases to trimming and J lost 2 bases; unmatched junction nucleotides: 6. CDR1 and CDR2 (germline): GTSNPN, SVGIG (reference sequence). The CDR3 loop reads CAWRGQGVNYGYTF. The CDR3, as DNA: TGTGCCTGGAGAGGGCAGGGGGTGAACTATGGCTACACCTTC. The full variable domain, in which reference TRBV30 and TRBJ1-2 provide the parts outside the CDR3, is SQTIHQWPATLVQPVGSPLSLECTVEGTSNPNLYWYRQAAGRGLQLLFYSVGIGQISSEVPQNLSASRPQDRQFILSSKKLLLSDSGFYLCAWRGQGVNYGYTFGSGTRLTVV.

The chain carries TRBV5-8 and TRBJ1-2; 10 bases are shared with TRBD1. J gave up 4 bases and V 4 bases, and 13 bases lay outside the gene matches. Looked up from germline, CDR1 is SGHTS and CDR2 is YDEGEE. The CDR3 has 17 amino acids. CDR3 in DNA: TGTGCCAGCAGCCCCCGGGACAGGGGACAGGGTCTCTATGGCTACACCTTC. This sequence encodes CASSPRDRGQGLYGYTF.

This chain uses TRBV28 with TRBJ1-4; no clear D gene. Germline CDR1 MDHEN, CDR2 SYDVKM. Deletions cut 2 bases from V and 10 bases from J, with 20 bases between. The length of the CDR3 is 16 residues. The CDR3 DNA is TGTGCCAGCAGTTTACCCAACGGGATCCTCAGCGGAAAACTGTTTTTT. Protein: CASSLPNGILSGKLFF.

This chain connects TRBV2 to TRBJ2-7, with 11 nucleotides matching TRBD2. There are 16 residues in the CDR3. The trim removed 6 bases at V and 2 bases at J, leaving 9 bases unmatched. Germline V gene lookup returns CDR1 SNHLY and CDR2 FYNNEI. The CDR3 sequence is CASRESGTSGTYEQYF. CDR3 bases: TGTGCCAGCAGGGAATCCGGGACTAGCGGTACCTACGAGCAGTACTTC.